The clone carrying this TCR beta chain was detected only a few times. Its antigen remains unknown. This entry comes from a study of cytomegalovirus exposure and HLA in healthy donors. General study results and limits: TCR beta chains numbering some 150 were designated cytomegalovirus-associated. Accounts indicate the classifier identified cytomegalovirus status with strong specificity and sensitivity. According to a subsequent analysis, TCR clusters from the first cohort were inclined to appear together in the 110 or so validation repertoires.

Some clones are missing from TCRdb's copy, which holds only in-frame ones; the method was immunoSEQ multiplex PCR. The profile shows 150,000 to 200,000 clones, 81% of them singletons. The donors were members of the roughly 130-subject validation cohort (separate from the roughly 680-subject first cohort). Trimming removed 3 bases from V and 6 bases from J; junction bases left unmatched: 11. The germline V gene encodes CDR1 MDHEN and CDR2 SYDVKM. The CDR3 totals 16 residues. The sequenced material came from PBMCs. The chain uses TRBV28 and TRBJ2-3, with 8 positions matching TRBD2. The sequence was collected from a woman younger than 45 in good health and CMV-seronegative. CDR3 sequence (DNA): TGTGCCAGCAGTTTTGGTTTGGCGGGGGGACCCGATACGCAGTATTTT. Its protein product is CASSFGLAGGPDTQYF.